Listed below are T cell receptor beta chains from one sample, sequenced in a study of breast tumors, draining lymph nodes, adjacent tissues. TCRdb itself ran the multiplex PCR reads through MiXCR, one entry per CDR3 protein. The data hold approximately 52,000 distinct CDR3 sequences, with less than 55% observed a single time. Sequences were obtained from breast tumor tissue. The source is a female donor with breast cancer. Some clones in this sample may be carry-over from other donors' samples. Both conserved end residues are part of each CDR3. The D gene is left open where the match is weak. Clone size is not always given. Where it is, it says once, few, many or a class for expanded clones.

v_call,clone_size,j_call,d_call,cdr3_nt,cdr3_aa
TRBV20-1,NA,TRBJ1-4,TRBD1,TGCAGTGCTAGGAGGGACAGGGGGCCTGAAAAACTGTTTTTT,CSARRDRGPEKLFF
TRBV29-1,medium-sized,TRBJ2-2,TRBD2,TGCAGCGTCGGGGGGATCCGAAACGCCGGGGAGCTGTTTTTT,CSVGGIRNAGELFF
TRBV4-1,NA,TRBJ2-3,NA,TGCGCCAGCAGCCCACCTAATGGGGAGCTTAGCAATCAGCCCCAGTATTTT,CASSPPNGELSNQPQYF
TRBV9,many,TRBJ2-1,NA,TGTGCCAGCAGCGCTACTAGGGGCGAGCAGTTCTTC,CASSATRGEQFF
TRBV2,NA,TRBJ1-6,TRBD1,TGTGCCAGCAGCGCCCCCGGGACAGGTTCGGATTCACCCCTCCACTTT,CASSAPGTGSDSPLHF
TRBV10-1,NA,TRBJ2-3,TRBD2,TGCGCCAGCAGTGCCACGACTAGCGGGAGTCTTCAGGATACGCAGTATTTT,CASSATTSGSLQDTQYF
TRBV20-1,NA,TRBJ2-7,TRBD1,TGCAGTGCTGGGGGTGCTGGGACAGGGGGTGGGGAGCAGTACTTC,CSAGGAGTGGGEQYF
TRBV20-1,many,TRBJ2-7,NA,TGCAGTGCTTCAATATCTTACGGGGGGCCCTACGAGCAGTACTTC,CSASISYGGPYEQYF
TRBV6-2/TRBV6-3,few,TRBJ2-3,TRBD2,TGTGCCAGCAGTTACGGGGTGGGGGGGGAGGGAGATACGCAGTATTTT,CASSYGVGGEGDTQYF
TRBV10-1,NA,TRBJ2-7,NA,TGCGCCAGCAGTGCTAGGGAAGATTCCTACGAGCAGTACTTC,CASSAREDSYEQYF
TRBV24-1,many,TRBJ2-3,NA,TGTGCCACCGCTGGTTTCGCAGATACGCAGTATTTT,CATAGFADTQYF
TRBV6-5,NA,TRBJ2-5,NA,TGTGCCAGCAGACCTGGAGAGGGCGTTGGCGAGACCCAGTACTTC,CASRPGEGVGETQYF
TRBV28,many,TRBJ1-2,TRBD1,TGTGCCAGCAGTATGGGACAGGGCTACACCTTC,CASSMGQGYTF
TRBV7-2,many,TRBJ2-5,NA,TGTGCCAGCAGCCCTCGGGCCCAGGCGGAGGAGACCCAGTACTTC,CASSPRAQAEETQYF
TRBV7-2,many,TRBJ2-5,TRBD2,TGTGCCAGCAGCCCCCGGGACTACCTGATAGAGACCCAGTACTTC,CASSPRDYLIETQYF
TRBV10-3,NA,TRBJ2-2,TRBD2,TGTGCCATCAGGAGACTAGCGGGAGGTACCGGGGAGCTGTTTTTT,CAIRRLAGGTGELFF
TRBV7-3,NA,TRBJ2-5,NA,TGTGCCAGCAGGACCCAGTACTTC,CASRTQYF
TRBV20-1,many,TRBJ2-3,NA,TGCAGTGCTAGGGAGCCAGGCCGCCCAGATACGCAGTATTTT,CSAREPGRPDTQYF
TRBV11-3,NA,TRBJ2-7,TRBD1,TGTGCCAGCAGCTCCCGGACAGGGTTGGGCGAGCAGTACTTC,CASSSRTGLGEQYF
TRBV12-3/TRBV12-4,many,TRBJ1-4,NA,TGTGCCAGCAGCCGCGACAGAAGATTTGAAAAACTGTTTTTT,CASSRDRRFEKLFF
TRBV4-3,many,TRBJ1-4,TRBD1,TGCGCCAGCAGCCAAGAATTCGTCAGGGGGTCGCATGAAAAACTGTTTTTT,CASSQEFVRGSHEKLFF
TRBV7-9,many,TRBJ2-7,TRBD2,TGTGCCAGCAGCGGGACTAGCGGGGGGGCCTACGAGCAGTACTTC,CASSGTSGGAYEQYF
TRBV2,NA,TRBJ1-1,NA,TGTGCCAGCAGTTTTAGGGGGAACACTGAAGCTTTCTTT,CASSFRGNTEAFF
TRBV6-1,NA,TRBJ1-2,TRBD1,TGTGCCAGCAGTCCGGACAGGGGCGACTATGGCTACACCTTC,CASSPDRGDYGYTF
TRBV11-3,NA,TRBJ2-1,TRBD2,TGTGCCAGCAGCGCCAGGACTAGGCATGCCCCTGAGCAGTTCTTC,CASSARTRHAPEQFF
TRBV2,many,TRBJ2-7,TRBD1,TGTGCCAGCAGCCGGGACAGGGCGTCCGAGCAGTACTTC,CASSRDRASEQYF
TRBV7-2,few,TRBJ2-4,NA,TGTGCCAGCAGCTTATCTGTCGAGAGCAAAAACATTCAGCACTTC,CASSLSVESKNIQHF
TRBV7-3,NA,TRBJ2-2,NA,TGTGCCAGCAGCCCGCGGGGCTCACCGACCGTGGCCGGGGAGCTGTTTTTT,CASSPRGSPTVAGELFF
TRBV6-6,many,TRBJ2-5,NA,TGTGCCAGCGGTAGCGGGACAGGAGAGACCCAGTACTTC,CASGSGTGETQYF
TRBV6-6,many,TRBJ2-2,NA,TGTGCCAGCAAGTTCCGGGACTCCCGGGGGGAGCTGTTTTTT,CASKFRDSRGELFF
TRBV11-2,medium-sized,TRBJ2-3,NA,TGTGCCAGCAGCCCCCTCGTGGATACGCAGTATTTT,CASSPLVDTQYF
TRBV15,NA,TRBJ1-2,TRBD1,TGTGCCACCAGTCCGAAACAGGGGTTCTATGGCTACACCTTC,CATSPKQGFYGYTF
TRBV5-6,many,TRBJ2-3,TRBD2,TGTGCCAGCAGCCCCTCGGGACTAGGGGTTGATACGCAGTATTTT,CASSPSGLGVDTQYF
TRBV3-1,NA,TRBJ2-7,TRBD1,TGTGCCAGCAGCCAGGGCCCGGGACAGTCCTACGAGCAGTACTTC,CASSQGPGQSYEQYF
TRBV4-3,many,TRBJ2-2,TRBD2,TGCGCCAGCAGCCATCCTGAGGGGCTAGCGGGAGGGCCCGGGGAGCTGTTTTTT,CASSHPEGLAGGPGELFF
TRBV6-6,many,TRBJ1-6,TRBD1,TGTGCCAGCAGTTACGGGACAGGGGAGGGGGCCCTCCACTTT,CASSYGTGEGALHF
TRBV3-1,many,TRBJ2-2,NA,TGTGCCAGCAGCCAATGGGGTAACACCGGGGAGCTGTTTTTT,CASSQWGNTGELFF
TRBV10-1,NA,TRBJ2-3,TRBD2,TGCGCCAGTAGTAACGGGATTAGCGGGAGGTCGGATACGCAGTATTTT,CASSNGISGRSDTQYF
TRBV2,NA,TRBJ1-4,TRBD1,TGTGCCAGCAGCCTGAAGGTCCAGGGGGAACCTGCAACTAATGAAAAACTGTTTTTT,CASSLKVQGEPATNEKLFF
TRBV9,NA,TRBJ1-1,NA,TGTGCCAGCAGCTACAGGAGCATGAACACTGGAGCTTTCTTT,CASSYRSMNTGAFF
TRBV4-2,many,TRBJ1-2,NA,TGTGCCAGCAGCGAAGGGACGCCGGGGGCCTATGGCTACACCTTC,CASSEGTPGAYGYTF
TRBV2,many,TRBJ2-5,NA,TGTGCCGGGGGCGTGGCCGAAGAGACCCAGTACTTC,CAGGVAEETQYF
TRBV6-2/TRBV6-3,many,TRBJ2-7,TRBD1,TGTGCCAGCGGGGGCCGGACAGGTTTTTACGAGCAGTACTTC,CASGGRTGFYEQYF
TRBV27,many,TRBJ1-4,TRBD1,TGTGCCAGCCGCGGACAGGGAACGTTCGAAAAACTGTTTTTT,CASRGQGTFEKLFF
TRBV14,many,TRBJ2-7,NA,TGTGCCAGCGGCAGGAGTAGCTACGAGCAGTACTTC,CASGRSSYEQYF
TRBV9,once,TRBJ2-3,NA,TGTGTCAGCAGCGTAGATGGGGTAACAGATACGCAGTCTTTT,CVSSVDGVTDTQSF
TRBV4-3,many,TRBJ1-2,NA,TGCGCCAGCAGTACTGTTCTGGCTAACTATGGCTACACCTTC,CASSTVLANYGYTF
TRBV5-4,NA,TRBJ2-7,NA,TGTGCCAGCAGCTTTACCATGGCGTGCGAGCAGTACTTC,CASSFTMACEQYF
TRBV2,NA,TRBJ1-5,TRBD1,TGTGCCAGCAACCAACAGGGGTGGATCTACGAGCATTTT,CASNQQGWIYEHF
TRBV5-1,many,TRBJ2-3,TRBD1,TGCGCCAGCAGCTGGACAGGGGTCCCCGATACGCAGTATTTT,CASSWTGVPDTQYF
TRBV5-5,NA,TRBJ2-3,TRBD2,TGTGCCAGCAGCTTGGTCACTAGCGGGAGAAGGGATACGCAGTATTTT,CASSLVTSGRRDTQYF
TRBV19,many,TRBJ2-7,NA,TGTGCCAGTAGTGACAGGTCTCACGAGCAGTACTTC,CASSDRSHEQYF
TRBV5-1,many,TRBJ2-1,TRBD2,TGCGCCAGCAGCCTAAAGACTAGCGGGACATTCAATGAGCAGTTCTTC,CASSLKTSGTFNEQFF
TRBV7-2,many,TRBJ1-3,NA,TGTGCCAGCAGCTTTCCCTACACTGGAAACACCATATATTTT,CASSFPYTGNTIYF
TRBV3-1,NA,TRBJ1-2,NA,TGTGCCAGCAGCCAAGAACAGGGCAGGGGCTACACCTTC,CASSQEQGRGYTF
TRBV7-6,NA,TRBJ2-2,NA,TGTGCCGGCAAGTCGGACCACATCACCGGGGAGCTGTTTTTT,CAGKSDHITGELFF
TRBV5-5,once,TRBJ1-5,TRBD1,TGTGCCAGCAGCTTGGAGGCAGCCCGGGACAGGCACTTCCCGCGGGGCAATCAGCCCCAGCATTTT,CASSLEAARDRHFPRGNQPQHF
TRBV9,NA,TRBJ1-6,NA,TGTGCCAACAGCGTGTCGATGGGAGTCGATTCGCCCCTCCACTTT,CANSVSMGVDSPLHF
TRBV6-6,few,TRBJ2-6,TRBD2,TGTGCCAGCAGCACCACCTCGCGGAGGCGGGGGGAGTCTGGGGCCAACGTCCTGACTTTC,CASSTTSRRRGESGANVLTF